This TCR beta chain was profiled in a study of T cell repertoires in cytomegalovirus infection. The length of the CDR3 is 17 residues. V was pared by 6 bases and J by 1 base, with 7 bases of the junction left unmatched. Germline CDR1 is MDHEN and CDR2 is SYDVKM. TCRdb redid the calling of the reads with MiXCR, one entry per CDR3 protein. The sample lists about 740,000 distinct CDR3 sequences; roughly 35% were seen once. The sequence was obtained from a human donor in good health (CMV status not recorded). Some clones in this sample may be carry-over from other donors' samples. Sequences were obtained from PBMCs. The chain carries TRBV28 and TRBJ1-6, with 9 bases lining up with TRBD1. CDR3 sequence (DNA): TGTGCCAGCAGGGGACAGGGCATGGGGTCCTATAATTCACCCCTCCACTTT. Protein: CASRGQGMGSYNSPLHF.